The 17 T cell receptor beta chains reported below all come from one sample, sequenced in a study of blood T cell repertoires in COVID-19. Clones were read by immunoSEQ multiplex PCR, and TCRdb kept only the in-frame ones, dropping some. Among about 290,000 clones listed, around 85% were seen once. The sample comprised peripheral blood. These receptors were taken from a woman aged 45-65 years with active or convalescent COVID-19.

V gene TRBV5-1 combines with J gene TRBJ2-1; 9 positions agree with TRBD2. The CDR3 contains 15 residues. Germline-derived CDR1 and CDR2 are SGHRS and YFSETQ. J gave up 6 bases and V 4 bases, and 8 bases lay outside the gene matches. The CDR3 coding sequence is TGCGCCAGCAGCGGGTATAGCGGGAGTGGCAATGAGCAGTTCTTC. This gives the protein CASSGYSGSGNEQFF. The full variable domain, completed using reference TRBV5-1 and TRBJ2-1, is KAGVTQTPRYLIKTRGQQVTLSCSPISGHRSVSWYQQTPGQGLQFLFEYFSETQRNKGNFPGRFSGRQFSNSRSEMNVSTLELGDSALYLCASSGYSGSGNEQFFGPGTRLTVL.

The gene calls are TRBV3-1 (or the pseudogene TRBV3-2) and TRBJ2-1, with 12 bases matching TRBD2. Per germline, CDR1 LGHDT and CDR2 YNNKEL (reference sequence). After removal of 3 bases from V and 13 bases from J, the junction contained 13 bases not matched to a gene. CDR3 length: 16 residues. In nucleotides, the CDR3 is TGTGCCAGCAGCCAGTCCGGGACTAGCGGGTCTCAGGCACAGTTCTTC. Its translation is CASSQSGTSGSQAQFF.

This chain uses TRBV5-4 with TRBJ1-6, with D tentatively TRBD1 (5 bases). Per the germline V gene, CDR1 is SGHNT and CDR2 is YYREEE (reference sequence). CDR3 size: 16 residues. V was cut by 7 bases and J by 5 bases, with 19 bases left in between. The CDR3 DNA sequence: TGTGCCAGCGAGGCGGGGGGGGGAACCCATAATTCACCCCTCCACTTT. Its translation is CASEAGGGTHNSPLHF.

The chain recombines TRBV7-9 with TRBJ1-4; TRBD1 aligns across 7 bases. Germline CDR1 reads SEHNR; CDR2 reads FQNEAQ (reference sequence). The length of the CDR3 is 15 residues. The junction had 12 bases not matched to a gene; V was cut back by 4 bases and J by 10 bases. CDR3 protein: CASSSIAPWDRKLFF. DNA for the CDR3: TGTGCCAGCAGCTCTATTGCCCCCTGGGACAGAAAACTGTTTTTT.

The CDR3 nucleotides are TGCGCCAGCAGCAGAGACGGACAGCCCAATCAGCCCCAGCATTTT. Translated: CASSRDGQPNQPQHF. The chain employs TRBV5-1 and TRBJ1-5, with a weak D call TRBD1 (6 bases). V was clipped by 4 bases and J by 3 bases, with 14 bases between them. The CDR3 has 15 residues. Germline V CDR1 and CDR2: SGHRS, YFSETQ.

The CDR3 loop is CASSFPSGDTGELFF. The CDR3 nucleotides read TGTGCCAGCAGTTTCCCTAGCGGTGACACCGGGGAGCTGTTTTTT. The V call is TRBV28, the J call TRBJ2-2; 7 nucleotides line up with TRBD2. The V and J ends lost 3 bases and 3 bases, in that order; junction bases with no gene match: 4. CDR3 size: 15 residues. The germline V gene has CDR1 MDHEN and CDR2 SYDVKM.

As DNA, the CDR3 is TGTGCCAGCAGCTCGGGACAGGAGGGCTACGAGCAGTACTTC. This translates into CASSSGQEGYEQYF. V and J are TRBV5-4 and TRBJ2-7; 8 bases fit TRBD1. The V gene's germline CDR1 is SGHNT and CDR2 YYREEE (reference sequence). The length of the CDR3 is 14 residues. V dropped 3 bases and J dropped 3; count of bases not matched to a gene: 5.

The CDR3 region has the DNA TGTGCCAGCTCGCCCGGGACAGGGAGTTTTGGCACTGAAGCTTTCTTT. This encodes CASSPGTGSFGTEAFF. The chain couples TRBV18 to TRBJ1-1, with 9 positions matching TRBD1. The CDR3 extends over 16 amino acids. With V trimmed by 6 bases and J by 4 bases, 12 bases remained unmatched. Germline CDR1 KGHSH, CDR2 LQKENI.

V usage is TRBV4-2 and J usage is TRBJ2-2; D gene ambiguous. V gave up 1 base and J gave up 0 bases, with 9 bases separating them. The CDR3 is 16 amino acids. CDR1 and CDR2 (germline): LGHNA, YNFKEQ. This CDR3 reads CASSQVRGANTGELFF. CDR3 bases: TGTGCCAGCAGCCAAGTTAGAGGCGCGAACACCGGGGAGCTGTTTTTT.

V gene TRBV28 combines with J gene TRBJ1-1, with TRBD1 matching over 9 bases. This CDR3 region has 15 residues. Trimming at V came to 5 bases and at J to 1 base, leaving 5 bases not matched to a gene. Germline V lookup: CDR1 MDHEN, CDR2 SYDVKM. DNA for the CDR3: TGTGCCAGCAGTCCTCGGGGACAGGGGAACACTGAAGCTTTCTTT. This translates into CASSPRGQGNTEAFF.

The chain uses TRBV9 and TRBJ1-4; 9 bases align to TRBD1. The V gene end was trimmed by 6 bases and the J gene end by 5 bases; junction bases not matched to a gene: 2. Germline V gene sequence: CDR1 SGDLS, CDR2 YYNGEE. The CDR3 length is 13 residues. CDR3 sequence: CASKGTGNEKLFF. The CDR3 nucleotides read TGTGCCAGCAAGGGGACAGGGAATGAAAAACTGTTTTTT. Combining the CDR3 with reference TRBV9 and TRBJ1-4 gives the whole variable domain DSGVTQTPKHLITATGQRVTLRCSPRSGDLSVYWYQQSLDQGLQFLIQYYNGEERAKGNILERFSAQQFPDLHSELNLSSLELGDSALYFCASKGTGNEKLFFGSGTQLSVL.

This clone appeared once. CDR3: CASSRRGGGSYNEQFF. DNA of the CDR3: TGTGCCAGCAGCCGTCGAGGGGGGGGCTCCTACAATGAGCAGTTCTTC. V is TRBV28 and J is TRBJ2-1; D may be TRBD2 (7 bases). Trimming took 6 bases from V and 0 from J, leaving 15 bases between them. Germline assignment: CDR1 MDHEN and CDR2 SYDVKM. This CDR3 has 16 residues.

The chain couples TRBV5-1 to TRBJ2-1; 15 nucleotides line up with TRBD2. J gave up 2 bases and V 2 bases, and 2 bases lay outside the gene matches. The CDR3 covers 17 residues. CDR1 is SGHRS and CDR2 is YFSETQ in the germline V gene. This chain's CDR3 is CASSLRTSGRAYNEQFF. DNA of the CDR3: TGCGCCAGCAGCTTAAGGACTAGCGGGAGGGCCTACAATGAGCAGTTCTTC. Combining the CDR3 with reference TRBV5-1 and TRBJ2-1 gives the whole variable domain KAGVTQTPRYLIKTRGQQVTLSCSPISGHRSVSWYQQTPGQGLQFLFEYFSETQRNKGNFPGRFSGRQFSNSRSEMNVSTLELGDSALYLCASSLRTSGRAYNEQFFGPGTRLTVL.

This chain uses TRBV4-1 with TRBJ1-2; TRBD1 might be the D (5 bases). Trimming took 1 base from V and 2 from J, leaving 11 bases between them. In germline, CDR1 is MGHRA, CDR2 YSYEKL. This CDR3 is 15 amino acids long. CDR3 DNA: TGCGCCAGCAGCCAAGTCCCGGGACTCAACTATGGCTACACCTTC. This gives the protein CASSQVPGLNYGYTF.

J is TRBJ2-7 and V is TRBV20-1; no clear D gene. CDR3 length: 14 amino acids. V shed 3 bases and J shed 4 bases, with 16 bases lying between them. Germline lookup yields CDR1 DFQATT and CDR2 SNEGSKA (reference sequence). CDR3 sequence reads: CSASSQAREYEQYF. In DNA form, the CDR3 reads TGCAGTGCTAGTTCGCAGGCGCGAGAGTACGAGCAGTACTTC.

The chain employs TRBV20-1 and TRBJ2-7; 7 bases are a match to TRBD2. Germline values: CDR1 DFQATT, CDR2 SNEGSKA (reference sequence). The CDR3 runs 13 residues. The V segment lost 3 bases and the J segment 3 bases; nucleotides outside the gene matches: 5. This CDR3 is CSASRGGRYEQYF. Written as DNA, the CDR3 is TGCAGTGCTAGTCGCGGGGGACGCTACGAGCAGTACTTC.

Worth noting for this clone: Other DNA sequences in the same sample also yield this CDR3. The V and J genes are TRBV6-1 and TRBJ1-6; D may be TRBD1 (5 bases). The CDR3 sequence is 14 residues long. The germline V and J ends were trimmed by 2 bases and 7 bases, with 9 bases remaining between them. Germline V gene sequence: CDR1 MNHNS, CDR2 SASEGT. CDR3 DNA sequence: TGTGCCAGCAGTGAAAGGCAGGGAAATTCACCCCTCCACTTT. The encoded protein is CASSERQGNSPLHF.